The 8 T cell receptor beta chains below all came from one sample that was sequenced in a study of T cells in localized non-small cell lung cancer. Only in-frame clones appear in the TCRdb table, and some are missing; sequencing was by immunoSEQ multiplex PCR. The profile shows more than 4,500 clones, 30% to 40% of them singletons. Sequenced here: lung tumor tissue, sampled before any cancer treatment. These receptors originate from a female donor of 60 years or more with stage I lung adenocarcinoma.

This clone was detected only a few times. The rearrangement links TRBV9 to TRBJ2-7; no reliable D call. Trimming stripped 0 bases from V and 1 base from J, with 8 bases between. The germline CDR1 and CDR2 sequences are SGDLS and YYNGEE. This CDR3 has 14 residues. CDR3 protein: CASSVDGNSYEQYF. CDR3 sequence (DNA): TGTGCCAGCAGCGTAGACGGTAATTCCTACGAGCAGTACTTC. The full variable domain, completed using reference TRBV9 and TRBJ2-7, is DSGVTQTPKHLITATGQRVTLRCSPRSGDLSVYWYQQSLDQGLQFLIQYYNGEERAKGNILERFSAQQFPDLHSELNLSSLELGDSALYFCASSVDGNSYEQYFGPGTRLTVT.

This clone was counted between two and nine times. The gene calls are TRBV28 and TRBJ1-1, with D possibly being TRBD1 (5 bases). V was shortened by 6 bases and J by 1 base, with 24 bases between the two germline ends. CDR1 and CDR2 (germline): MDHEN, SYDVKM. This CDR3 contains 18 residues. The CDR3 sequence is CASSRLTWGWGSNTEAFF. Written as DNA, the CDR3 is TGTGCCAGCAGCCGTTTAACTTGGGGTTGGGGGTCGAACACTGAAGCTTTCTTT.

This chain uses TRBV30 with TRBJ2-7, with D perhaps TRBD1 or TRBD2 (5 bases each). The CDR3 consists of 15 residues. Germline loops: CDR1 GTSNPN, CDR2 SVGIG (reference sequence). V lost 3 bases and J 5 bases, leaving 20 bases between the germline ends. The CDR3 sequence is CAWSLDGQGSDEQYF. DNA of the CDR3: TGTGCCTGGAGCCTAGATGGGCAGGGTAGCGACGAGCAGTACTTC. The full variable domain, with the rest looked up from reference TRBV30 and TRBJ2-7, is SQTIHQWPATLVQPVGSPLSLECTVEGTSNPNLYWYRQAAGRGLQLLFYSVGIGQISSEVPQNLSASRPQDRQFILSSKKLLLSDSGFYLCAWSLDGQGSDEQYFGPGTRLTVT.

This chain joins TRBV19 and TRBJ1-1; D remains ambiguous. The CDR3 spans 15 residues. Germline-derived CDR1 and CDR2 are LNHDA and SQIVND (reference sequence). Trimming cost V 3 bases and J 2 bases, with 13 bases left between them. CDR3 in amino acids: CASSIRPDGNTEAFF. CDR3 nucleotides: TGTGCCAGTAGTATCCGACCGGACGGAAACACTGAAGCTTTCTTT.

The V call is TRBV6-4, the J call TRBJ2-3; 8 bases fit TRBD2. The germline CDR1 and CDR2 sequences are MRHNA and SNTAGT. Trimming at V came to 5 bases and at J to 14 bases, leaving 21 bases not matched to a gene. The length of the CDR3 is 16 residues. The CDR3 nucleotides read TGTGCCAGCAGTATCTCGCCACTGGGCGGGGGGACCTGGGCGTATTTT. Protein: CASSISPLGGGTWAYF.

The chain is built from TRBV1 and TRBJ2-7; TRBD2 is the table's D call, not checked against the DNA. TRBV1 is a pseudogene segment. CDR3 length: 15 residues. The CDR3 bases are TGCGCCAGCAGCCAAGCCACGGGGGGGCACTTCGAGCAGTACTTC. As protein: CASSQATGGHFEQYF.

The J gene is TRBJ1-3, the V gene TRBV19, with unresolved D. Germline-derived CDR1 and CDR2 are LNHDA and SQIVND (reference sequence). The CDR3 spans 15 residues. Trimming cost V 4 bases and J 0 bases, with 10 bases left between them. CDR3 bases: TGTGCCAGTAGTAATGCGGGAAGCTCTGGAAACACCATATATTTT. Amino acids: CASSNAGSSGNTIYF.

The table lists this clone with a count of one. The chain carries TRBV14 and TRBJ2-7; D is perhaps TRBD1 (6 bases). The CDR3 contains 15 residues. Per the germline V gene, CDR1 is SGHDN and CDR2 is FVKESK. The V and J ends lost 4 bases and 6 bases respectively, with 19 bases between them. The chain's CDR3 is CASSPPGTLTGEQYF. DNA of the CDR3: TGTGCCAGCAGCCCCCCCGGGACACTGACCGGCGAGCAGTACTTC.